This entry concerns a single T cell receptor beta chain. The time point was: sample taken at primary tumor resection. This entry is derived from a study of spatial heterogeneity in lung cancer. Trimming took 4 bases from V and 4 from J, leaving 5 bases between them. Germline V gives CDR1 LGHNT, CDR2 FRNRAP. This CDR3 comprises 12 residues. TCRdb fed the 5' RACE reads into MiXCR, producing one record per CDR3 protein. The data hold some 100,000 distinct CDR3 sequences, with around 12% observed a single time. The sequenced sample was PBMCs, obtained at surgery. The source of this sequence is a male donor with early-stage non-small cell lung cancer. V is TRBV12-5 and J is TRBJ2-1; no firm D call. CDR3 region: CASGWAYNEQFF. The CDR3 DNA is TGTGCTAGTGGTTGGGCTTACAATGAGCAGTTCTTC.